The present T cell receptor (beta chain) was sequenced within a study of T cell responses to AZD1222 COVID-19 vaccine. On the study more broadly: Whether given at about 4 or about 12 weeks, second doses were pooled.

V lost 0 bases and J 6 bases, leaving 0 bases between the germline ends. This CDR3 comprises 11 residues. In germline, CDR1 is SNHLY, CDR2 FYNNEI. Only in-frame clones appear in the TCRdb table, and some are missing; sequencing was by immunoSEQ multiplex PCR. The sample has roughly 120,000 clones, roughly 90% seen once; the top ten hold approximately 4.2%. The study, taken as a whole, reports: Baseline serostatus was positive in only a handful of AZD1222 recipients. The donor group comprised mostly white British people and more females; the analysis possibly underestimated clonal diversity. Receipt of two AZD1222 doses was followed by a rise in Spike-specific TCR breadth and depth.

As concerns this clone: The antigen remains undetermined.

The chain links TRBV2 to TRBJ1-5, with no clear D. The receptor was isolated from an adult in good health. The source material was peripheral blood, sampled on day 0 of AZD1222 vaccination. The CDR3 sequence: CASSEAQPQHF. The DNA of the CDR3 is TGTGCCAGCAGTGAAGCTCAGCCCCAGCATTTT.